This TCR beta chain originates from a study of blood T cell repertoires in COVID-19 (TCRdb year 2020). A note on the overall study: Samples from collaborators originated in the United States, Italy and Spain and spanned both the acute and convalescent phases of COVID-19. The material from the prospective study consisted of cDNA or gDNA derived from T cells, B-cell-depleted T cells, or PBMCs. Subjects who had been exposed to COVID-19, were actively infected with it, or had recovered from it provided the deeply sampled blood TCRbeta repertoires that made up the dataset. The repertoires were made available in a free public database intended to serve as a resource for research on the immune response to SARS-CoV-2. Samples came from the ongoing ImmuneRACE study (first 160 participants) plus 1,254 subjects from 6 global collaborators. Sample metadata almost always included a de-identified subject ID, COVID-19 status, age in years and sex. Where available, HLA class I and class II types were taken from metadata supplied by the sample provider and were not determined by assay-based typing.

Turning to this clone: No cognate antigen has been identified for it. Base qualities are missing; no much larger clone stands one base away.

TCRbeta CDR3 regions were amplified from genomic DNA using the immunoSEQ Assay, a bias-controlled multiplex PCR. Concerning the study's data processing: The number of nucleated cells in each sample was estimated by amplification of reference gene primers within the assay. To quantify the absolute abundance of each unique TCRbeta CDR3 rearrangement, sequence reads were collapsed and filtered. For each sample, productive Simpson clonality was calculated by taking the square root of Simpson's diversity index across productive rearrangements. TCRdb retrieved this table from immuneACCESS and kept in-frame rearrangements only. Not all clones are present; in checked studies, unresolved V genes account for under half, and no reason is known for the remainder. Clone size and the V and J calls come from that table; the DNA yielded D and trimming. This sample lists about 200,000 clones; around 84% were detected once. The ten largest clones capture roughly 4.2% of the sample.

V lost 6 bases and J lost 2 bases, and the count of bases not matched to a germline gene is 7. The CDR3 numbers 16 residues from cysteine through phenylalanine. The kept DNA is CDR3 alone, 48 bases in frame from the first base. Via the germline V gene, CDR1 is MGHRA and CDR2 YSYEKL. The study at large found these results: The quantity of clinical and demographic metadata differed by source and by participant and was supplied without curation.

The collaborating institutions used their own protocols to collect whole blood in K2EDTA tubes. Collaborator samples were shipped for TCRbeta analysis as frozen whole blood, isolated PBMCs, or DNA extracted from either sample type. This TCR came from a man in his fifties with acute or convalescent COVID-19. Sequenced sample: peripheral blood. The chain employs TRBV4-1 and TRBJ1-4, with 9 bases in between that match TRBD1. Here the CDR3 is given as CASRRTGGETNEKLFF. The DNA sequence is as follows: TGCGCCAGCAGGCGAACAGGGGGCGAGACTAATGAAAAACTGTTTTTT.